This T cell receptor beta chain comes out of a study of blood T cells in healthy people across ages. The donors, all healthy, were Caucasians living in Russia, aged about 6 to 90. With each sample, at least 5 micrograms of total RNA were extracted. At least ten counts were recorded for this clonotype. The antigen is not known. Points from the study as a whole: The study regarded diversity estimates from one million T cells as underestimates. A roughly linear age-dependent decrease characterized TCR beta diversity per million T cells.

A second roughly 6 to 12 cycle PCR used barcoded and J-beta primers. Using its own MiXCR run on the 5' RACE reads, TCRdb lists one record per CDR3 protein. The repertoire holds about 1,500,000 distinct CDR3 sequences, with 28% as singletons. V dropped 6 bases and J dropped 3 bases, with 7 bases sitting between them. The V gene's germline CDR1 is SGHRS and CDR2 YFSETQ. This CDR3 contains 11 residues. The sequence came from a woman in her thirties in good health. The chain couples TRBV5-1 to TRBJ2-7; no firm D call. Sequencing input: blood. CDR3 amino acids: CASIPRYEQYF. Here the CDR3 DNA reads TGCGCCAGCATCCCGCGCTACGAGCAGTACTTC.